The entry that follows covers one TCR beta chain sequence. The antigen is unknown. TCRdb reprocessed the reads via MiXCR and lists one record per CDR3 protein. The profile shows some 440,000 distinct CDR3 sequences, roughly 30% of them singletons. This specimen belongs to a study of T cell repertoires in cytomegalovirus infection. Study overall: Public TCR beta signature analysis indicated the presence of both CMV infection and matching HLA type. General study results and limits: CMV-specific HLA-C-restricted TCR beta clonotypes dominated the ex vivo response. Cumulative frequency of public TCR beta families picked out carriers of CMV plus the relevant HLA.

This sequence originates from a human donor in good health (CMV status not recorded). Some clones in this sample may be carry-over from other donors' samples. Input material: PBMCs.

CDR3 amino acids: CSAGSGANVLTF. CDR3 nucleotides: TGCAGTGCTGGCTCTGGGGCCAACGTCCTGACTTTC. The chain has TRBV20-1 and TRBJ2-6; no definite D call. V lost 5 bases and J lost 0, with 2 bases in between. CDR1 DFQATT and CDR2 SNEGSKA come from the germline V gene (reference sequence). This CDR3 is built from 12 residues.